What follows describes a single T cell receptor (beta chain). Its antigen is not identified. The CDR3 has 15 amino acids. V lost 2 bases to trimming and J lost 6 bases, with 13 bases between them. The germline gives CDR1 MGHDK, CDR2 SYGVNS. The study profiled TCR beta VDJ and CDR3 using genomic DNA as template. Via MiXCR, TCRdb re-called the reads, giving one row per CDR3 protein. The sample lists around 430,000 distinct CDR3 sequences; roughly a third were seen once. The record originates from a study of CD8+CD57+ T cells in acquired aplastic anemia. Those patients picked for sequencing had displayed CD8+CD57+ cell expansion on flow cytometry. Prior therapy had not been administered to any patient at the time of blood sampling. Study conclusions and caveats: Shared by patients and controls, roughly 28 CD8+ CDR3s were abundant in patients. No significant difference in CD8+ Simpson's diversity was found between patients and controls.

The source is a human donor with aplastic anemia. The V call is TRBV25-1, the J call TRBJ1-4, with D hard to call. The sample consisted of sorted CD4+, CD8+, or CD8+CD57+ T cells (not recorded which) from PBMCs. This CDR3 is CASSEQGPADEKLFF. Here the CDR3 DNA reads TGTGCCAGCAGTGAACAAGGGCCTGCCGATGAAAAACTGTTTTTT.